This note documents a single T cell receptor (beta chain) sequence. The antigen is unknown. The V end was cut by 0 bases, the J end by 4 bases, with 4 bases between. The CDR3 runs 13 residues. The germline gives CDR1 MGHRA, CDR2 YSYEKL. The sample originates from a study of cytomegalovirus exposure and HLA in healthy donors. Overall study results and limits: Within a later analysis, the majority of CMV-associated TCR beta chains appeared HLA-restricted.

Researchers ran the PCR with 60 Vbeta and 13 Jbeta primers. Sequencing was performed with immunoSEQ multiplex PCR; in TCRdb, only in-frame clones are kept and a portion is missing. The repertoire includes around 150,000 clones, around four fifths of them detected once, and approximately 1.5% sits in the top ten. The donors gave bone marrow, and they were healthy. The source material was PBMCs. The V call is TRBV4-1, the J call TRBJ1-5; unclear D gene. The TCR sequence derives from a woman aged 18-29 years in good health and CMV-seronegative. CDR3 DNA: TGCGCCAGCAGCCAAGATATTAATCAGCCCCAGCATTTT. Translation: CASSQDINQPQHF.